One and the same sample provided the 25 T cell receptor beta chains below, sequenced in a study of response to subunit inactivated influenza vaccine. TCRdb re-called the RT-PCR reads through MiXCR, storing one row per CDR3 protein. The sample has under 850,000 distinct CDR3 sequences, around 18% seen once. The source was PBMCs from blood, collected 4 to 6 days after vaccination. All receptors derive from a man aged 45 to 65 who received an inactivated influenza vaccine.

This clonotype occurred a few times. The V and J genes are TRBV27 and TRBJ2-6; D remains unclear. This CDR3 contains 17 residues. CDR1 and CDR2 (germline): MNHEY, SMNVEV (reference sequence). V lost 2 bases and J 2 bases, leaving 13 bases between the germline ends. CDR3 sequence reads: CASSLLDPDAGANVLTF. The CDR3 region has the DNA TGTGCCAGCAGTTTACTTGACCCCGACGCTGGGGCCAACGTCCTGACTTTC.

This CDR3 reads CASSPHLTGLETQYF. The DNA of the CDR3 is TGTGCCAGCAGTCCCCACCTGACAGGGTTAGAGACCCAGTACTTC. The rearrangement joins TRBV12-3 or TRBV12-4 to TRBJ2-5; 7 bases align to TRBD1. The ends lost 5 bases at V and 4 bases at J; junction bases unmatched: 10. The CDR3 has 15 amino acids.

The CDR3 coding sequence is TGTGCCATCAAACAGGGACAGGTCGACACTGAAGCTTTCTTT. This translates into CAIKQGQVDTEAFF. The chain carries TRBV10-3 and TRBJ1-1; 8 nucleotides line up with TRBD1. CDR3 length: 14 residues. Germline lookup yields CDR1 ENHRY and CDR2 SYGVKD. Trimming at V came to 7 bases and at J to 3 bases, leaving 7 bases not matched to a gene.

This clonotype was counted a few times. The CDR3 is CASSLFSSGANVLTF. The CDR3 nucleotides are TGCGCCAGCAGCTTGTTTTCCTCTGGGGCCAACGTCCTGACTTTC. V usage is TRBV5-1 and J usage is TRBJ2-6; D uncertain. The CDR3 spans 15 residues. Trimming removed 1 base at V and 0 bases at J, with 5 bases between. CDR1 and CDR2 from the germline V gene are SGHRS and YFSETQ.

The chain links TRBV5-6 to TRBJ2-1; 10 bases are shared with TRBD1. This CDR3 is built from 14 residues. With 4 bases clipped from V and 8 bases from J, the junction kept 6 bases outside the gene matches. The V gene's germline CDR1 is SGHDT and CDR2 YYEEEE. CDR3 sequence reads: CASSIAGTGDEQFF. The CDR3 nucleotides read TGTGCCAGCAGCATAGCCGGGACAGGGGATGAGCAGTTCTTC.

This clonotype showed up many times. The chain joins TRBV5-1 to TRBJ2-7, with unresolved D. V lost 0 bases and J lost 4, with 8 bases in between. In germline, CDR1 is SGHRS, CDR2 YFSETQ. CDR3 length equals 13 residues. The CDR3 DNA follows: TGCGCCAGCAGCTTGGTATATGGATACGAGCAGTACTTC. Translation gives CASSLVYGYEQYF.

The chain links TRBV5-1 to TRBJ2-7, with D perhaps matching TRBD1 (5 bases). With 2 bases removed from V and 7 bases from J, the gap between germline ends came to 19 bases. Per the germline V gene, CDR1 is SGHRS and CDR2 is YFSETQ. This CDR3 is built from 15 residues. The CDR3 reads CASSFTSPGALEQYF. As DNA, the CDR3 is TGCGCCAGCAGCTTTACAAGCCCTGGGGCGCTTGAGCAGTACTTC.

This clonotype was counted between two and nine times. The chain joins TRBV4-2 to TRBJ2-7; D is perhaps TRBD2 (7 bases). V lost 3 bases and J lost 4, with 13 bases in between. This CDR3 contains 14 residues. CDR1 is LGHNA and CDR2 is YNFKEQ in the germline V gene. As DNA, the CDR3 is TGTGCCAGCAGCCAGTCGCGGGGGCGGTACGAGCAGTACTTC. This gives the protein CASSQSRGRYEQYF.

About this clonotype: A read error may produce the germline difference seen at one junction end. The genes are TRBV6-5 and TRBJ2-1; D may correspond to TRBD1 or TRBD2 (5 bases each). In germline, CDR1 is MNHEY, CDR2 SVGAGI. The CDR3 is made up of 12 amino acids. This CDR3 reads CASSNPGTLVSF. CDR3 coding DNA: TGTGCCAGCAGTAACCCCGGGACCCTCGTTTCCTTC.

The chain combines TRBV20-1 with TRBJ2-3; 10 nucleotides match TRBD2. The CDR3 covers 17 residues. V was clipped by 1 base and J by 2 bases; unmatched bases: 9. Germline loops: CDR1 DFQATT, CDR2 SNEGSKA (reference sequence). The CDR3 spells CSARGAGGPFYTDTQYF. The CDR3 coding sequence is TGCAGTGCTAGAGGAGCGGGAGGGCCTTTTTACACAGATACGCAGTATTTT.

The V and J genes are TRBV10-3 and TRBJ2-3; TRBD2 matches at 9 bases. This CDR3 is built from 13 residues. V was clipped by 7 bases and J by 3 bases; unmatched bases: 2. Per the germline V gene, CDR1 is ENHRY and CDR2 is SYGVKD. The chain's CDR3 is CAITSGKTDTQYF. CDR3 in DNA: TGTGCCATCACTAGCGGGAAGACAGATACGCAGTATTTT.

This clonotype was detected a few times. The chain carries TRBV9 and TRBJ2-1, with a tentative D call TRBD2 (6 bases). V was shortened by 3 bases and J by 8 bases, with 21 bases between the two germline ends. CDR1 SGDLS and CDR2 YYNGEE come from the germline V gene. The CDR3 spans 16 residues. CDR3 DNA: TGTGCCAGCAGCGGGGAGGAGTGGGCCGCTTTGGATGAGCAGTTCTTC. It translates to CASSGEEWAALDEQFF.

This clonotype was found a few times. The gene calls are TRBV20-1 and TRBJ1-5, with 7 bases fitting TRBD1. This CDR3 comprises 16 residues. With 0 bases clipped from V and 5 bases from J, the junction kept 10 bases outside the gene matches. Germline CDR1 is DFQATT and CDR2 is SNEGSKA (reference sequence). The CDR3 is CSARESGRGVDQPQHF. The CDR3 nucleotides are TGCAGTGCTAGAGAATCGGGCAGGGGGGTTGATCAGCCCCAGCATTTT.

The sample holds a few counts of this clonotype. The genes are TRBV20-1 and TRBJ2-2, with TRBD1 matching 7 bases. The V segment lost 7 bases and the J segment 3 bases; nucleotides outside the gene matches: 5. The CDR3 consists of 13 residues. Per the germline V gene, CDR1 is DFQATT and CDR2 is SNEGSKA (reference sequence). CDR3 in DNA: TGCAGTGGTAAACAGGGGTACACCGGGGAGCTGTTTTTT. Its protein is CSGKQGYTGELFF.

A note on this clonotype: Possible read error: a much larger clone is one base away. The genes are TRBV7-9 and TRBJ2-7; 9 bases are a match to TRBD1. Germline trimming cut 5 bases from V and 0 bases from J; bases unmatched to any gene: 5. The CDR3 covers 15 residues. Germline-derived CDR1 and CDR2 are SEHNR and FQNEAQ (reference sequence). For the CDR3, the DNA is TGTGCCAGCAGCATGGGGACAGGGAGCTCCTACGAGCAGTACTTC. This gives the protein CASSMGTGSSYEQYF.

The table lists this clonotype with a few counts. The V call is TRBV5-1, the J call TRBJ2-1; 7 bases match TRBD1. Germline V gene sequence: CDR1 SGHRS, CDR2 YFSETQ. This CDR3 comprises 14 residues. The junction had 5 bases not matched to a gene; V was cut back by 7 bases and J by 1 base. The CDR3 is CASGQDGSYNEQFF. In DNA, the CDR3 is TGCGCCAGCGGACAGGACGGATCCTACAATGAGCAGTTCTTC.

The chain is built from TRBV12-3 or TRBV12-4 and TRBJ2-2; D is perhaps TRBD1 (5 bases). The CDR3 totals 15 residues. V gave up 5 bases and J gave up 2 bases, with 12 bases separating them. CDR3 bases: TGTGCCAGCAGTCTACAAGACAGCAACACCGGGGAGCTGTTTTTT. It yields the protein CASSLQDSNTGELFF.

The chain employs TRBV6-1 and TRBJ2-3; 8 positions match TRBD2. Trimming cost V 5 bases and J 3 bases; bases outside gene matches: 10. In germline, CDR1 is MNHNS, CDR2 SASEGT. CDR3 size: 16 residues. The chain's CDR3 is CASSRSGGGLTDTQYF. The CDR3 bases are TGTGCCAGCAGTCGGTCCGGGGGGGGTTTGACAGATACGCAGTATTTT.

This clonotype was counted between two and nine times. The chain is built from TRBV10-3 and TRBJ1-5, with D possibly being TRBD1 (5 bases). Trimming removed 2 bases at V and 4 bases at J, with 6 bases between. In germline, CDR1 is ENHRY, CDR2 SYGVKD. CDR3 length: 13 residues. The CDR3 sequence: CAISEAGNQPQHF. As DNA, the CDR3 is TGTGCCATCAGTGAGGCAGGGAATCAGCCCCAGCATTTT.

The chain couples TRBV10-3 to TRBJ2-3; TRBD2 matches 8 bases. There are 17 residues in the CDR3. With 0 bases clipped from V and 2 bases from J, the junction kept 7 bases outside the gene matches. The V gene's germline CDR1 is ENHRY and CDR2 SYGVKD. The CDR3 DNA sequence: TGTGCCATCAGTGAGTCACGGGTAGCGGGGCCCACAGATACGCAGTATTTT. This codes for CAISESRVAGPTDTQYF.

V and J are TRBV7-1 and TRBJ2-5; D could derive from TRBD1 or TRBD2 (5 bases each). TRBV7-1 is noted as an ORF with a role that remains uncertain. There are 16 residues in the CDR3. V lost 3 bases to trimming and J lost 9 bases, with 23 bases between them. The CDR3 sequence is CASSSGRLTPQDSQYF. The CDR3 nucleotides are TGTGCCAGCAGCTCGGGACGGCTCACCCCCCAAGACTCCCAGTACTTC.

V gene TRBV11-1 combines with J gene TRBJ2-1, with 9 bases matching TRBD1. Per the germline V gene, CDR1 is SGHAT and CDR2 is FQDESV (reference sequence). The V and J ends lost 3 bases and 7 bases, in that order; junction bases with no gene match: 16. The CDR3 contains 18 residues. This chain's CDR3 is CASSFSRFGTGQLNEQFF. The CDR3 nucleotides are TGTGCCAGCAGCTTCTCGAGATTTGGGACAGGGCAACTGAATGAGCAGTTCTTC. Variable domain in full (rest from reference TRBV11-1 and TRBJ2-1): EAEVAQSPRYKITEKSQAVAFWCDPISGHATLYWYRQILGQGPELLVQFQDESVVDDSQLPKDRFSAERLKGVDSTLKIQPAELGDSAMYLCASSFSRFGTGQLNEQFFGPGTRLTVL.

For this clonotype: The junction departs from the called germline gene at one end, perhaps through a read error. The CDR3 region has the DNA TGTGCTAGCAGCCCGATCGTGGCCGGTGAGACCCAGTACTTC. It yields the protein CASSPIVAGETQYF. The chain employs TRBV7-7 and TRBJ2-5; D not resolved. Germline V gene lookup returns CDR1 SSHAT and CDR2 FNYEAQ (reference sequence). The CDR3 spans 14 residues.

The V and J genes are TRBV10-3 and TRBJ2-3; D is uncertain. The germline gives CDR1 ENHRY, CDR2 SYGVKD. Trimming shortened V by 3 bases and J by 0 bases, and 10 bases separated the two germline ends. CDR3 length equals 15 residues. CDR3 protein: CAISDKTTSTDTQYF. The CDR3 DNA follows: TGTGCCATCAGTGACAAAACAACCAGCACAGATACGCAGTATTTT.

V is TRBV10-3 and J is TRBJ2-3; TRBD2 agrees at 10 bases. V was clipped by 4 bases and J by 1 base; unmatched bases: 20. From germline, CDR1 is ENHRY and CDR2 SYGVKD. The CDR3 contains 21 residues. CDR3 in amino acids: CAISVQADGLAEPWGTDTQYF. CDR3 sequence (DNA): TGTGCCATCAGTGTGCAGGCGGATGGACTAGCGGAACCGTGGGGCACAGATACGCAGTATTTT.